This entry describes one TCR beta chain. This sample is part of a study of cytomegalovirus exposure and HLA in healthy donors. A multiplex PCR was run with 60 Vbeta primers and 13 Jbeta primers. Here immunoSEQ multiplex PCR was the method, and the copy in TCRdb shows in-frame clones only, minus some. The sample consists of roughly 130,000 clones, around four fifths of them appearing once. CDR3 length: 16 residues. Germline CDR1 LGHNA, CDR2 YSLEER. The V gene lost 0 bases and the J gene lost 0 bases, with 11 bases spanning the gap. The material sequenced was PBMCs. This TCR was sampled from a human donor in good health. J is TRBJ1-2 and V is TRBV4-3; no clear D. Here the CDR3 reads CASSQEVGSTNYGYTF. The CDR3 DNA reads as TGCGCCAGCAGCCAAGAGGTGGGCAGCACTAACTATGGCTACACCTTC.